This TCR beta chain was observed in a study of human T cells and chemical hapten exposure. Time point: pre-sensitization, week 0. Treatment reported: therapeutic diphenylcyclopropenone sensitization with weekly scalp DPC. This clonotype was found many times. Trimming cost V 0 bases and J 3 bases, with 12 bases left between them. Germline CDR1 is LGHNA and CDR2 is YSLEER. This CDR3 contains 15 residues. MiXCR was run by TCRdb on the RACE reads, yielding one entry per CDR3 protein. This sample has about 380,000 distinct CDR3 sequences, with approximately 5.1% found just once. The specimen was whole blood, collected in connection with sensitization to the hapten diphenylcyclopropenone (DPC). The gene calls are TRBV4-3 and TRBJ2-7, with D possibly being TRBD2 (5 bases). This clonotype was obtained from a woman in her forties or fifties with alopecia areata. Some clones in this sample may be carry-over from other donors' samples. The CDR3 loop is CASSQDVAGSYEQYF. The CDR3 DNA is TGCGCCAGCAGCCAAGACGTGGCGGGTAGCTACGAGCAGTACTTC.